Sequencing of this TCR beta chain was carried out in a study of beta chain features in type 1 diabetes. About the research overall: Researchers looked at 85 million to 110 million sorted cells across all samples.

In germline, CDR1 is SGHDT, CDR2 YYEEEE. The CDR3 covers 14 residues. The V end lost 4 bases, the J end lost 0 bases, and 9 bases lay between the germline ends. All of the isolated RNA was reverse transcribed, so expressed TCRB transcripts were sequenced. Assay used: immunoSEQ multiplex PCR; TCRdb lists only in-frame clones, some missing. Of around 240,000 clones detected, about 63% appear once; the ten largest clones hold 0.053%. This clone was seen more than once but under ten times. Its antigen is not known. Findings and limits, study-wide: TCRB CDR3s were moderately but significantly shorter in Type 1 diabetes patients in all four CD4+ subsets.

The receptor's source is a man aged 25-45 years in good health. The rearrangement joins TRBV5-6 to TRBJ2-3; D remains unclear. The specimen sequenced was naive CD4+ T cells from blood. In DNA form, the CDR3 reads TGTGCCAGCAGCGCTGCGTCCAGCACAGATACGCAGTATTTT. It specifies CASSAASSTDTQYF.